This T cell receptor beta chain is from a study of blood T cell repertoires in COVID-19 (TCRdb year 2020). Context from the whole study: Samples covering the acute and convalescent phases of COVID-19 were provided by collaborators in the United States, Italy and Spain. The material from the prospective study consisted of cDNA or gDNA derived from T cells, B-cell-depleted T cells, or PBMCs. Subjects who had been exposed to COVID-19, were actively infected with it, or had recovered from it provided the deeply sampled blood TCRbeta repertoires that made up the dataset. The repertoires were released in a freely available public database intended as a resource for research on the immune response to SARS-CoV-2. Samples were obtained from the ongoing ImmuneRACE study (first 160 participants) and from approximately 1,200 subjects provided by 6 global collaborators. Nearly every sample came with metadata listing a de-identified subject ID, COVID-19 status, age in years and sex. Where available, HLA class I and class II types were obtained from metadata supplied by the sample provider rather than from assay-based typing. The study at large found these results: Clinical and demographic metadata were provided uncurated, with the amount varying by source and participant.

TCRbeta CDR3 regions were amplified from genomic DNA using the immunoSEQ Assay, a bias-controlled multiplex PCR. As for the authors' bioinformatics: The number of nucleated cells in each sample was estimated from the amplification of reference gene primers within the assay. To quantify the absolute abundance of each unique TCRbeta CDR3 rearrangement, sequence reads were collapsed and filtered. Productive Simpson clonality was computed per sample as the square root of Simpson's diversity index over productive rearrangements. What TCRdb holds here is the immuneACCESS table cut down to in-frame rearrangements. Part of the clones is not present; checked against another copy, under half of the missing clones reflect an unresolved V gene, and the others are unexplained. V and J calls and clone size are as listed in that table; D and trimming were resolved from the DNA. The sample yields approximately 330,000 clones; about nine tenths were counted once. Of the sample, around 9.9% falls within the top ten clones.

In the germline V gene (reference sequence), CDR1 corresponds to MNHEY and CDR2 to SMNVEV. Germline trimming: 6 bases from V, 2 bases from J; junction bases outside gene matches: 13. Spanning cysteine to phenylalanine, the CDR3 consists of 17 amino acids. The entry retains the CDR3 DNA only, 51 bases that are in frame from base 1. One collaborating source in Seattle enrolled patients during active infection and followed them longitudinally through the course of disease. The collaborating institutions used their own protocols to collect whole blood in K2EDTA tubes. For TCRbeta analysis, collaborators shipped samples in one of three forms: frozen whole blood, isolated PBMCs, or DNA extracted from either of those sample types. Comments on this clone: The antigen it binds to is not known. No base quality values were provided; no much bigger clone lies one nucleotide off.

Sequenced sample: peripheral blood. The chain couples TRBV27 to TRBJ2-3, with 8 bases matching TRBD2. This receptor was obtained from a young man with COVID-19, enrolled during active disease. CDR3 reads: CASRGRVAGPTTDTQYF. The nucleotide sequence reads TGTGCCAGCAGAGGGAGGGTAGCGGGGCCGACCACAGATACGCAGTATTTT.